This T cell receptor beta chain was obtained from a study of OX40 agonist ivuxolimab in advanced cancers. CDR3 length: 16 residues. CDR1 and CDR2 (germline): SGHTA, FQGNSA. The V and J ends lost 3 bases and 1 base, in that order; junction bases with no gene match: 7. Only in-frame clones appear in the TCRdb table, and some are missing; sequencing was by immunoSEQ multiplex PCR. The profile covers approximately 49,000 clones, with approximately 81% appearing a single time and roughly 6.5% taken by the ten largest. The sequences come from CD4+ or CD8+ T cells sorted from blood, collected in a trial of the OX40 agonist ivuxolimab. This sequence originates from an adult with an advanced solid tumor such as melanoma, head and neck, liver or kidney cancer. V is TRBV7-2 and J is TRBJ1-2, with 8 bases fitting TRBD1. CDR3 protein: CASSFPGTGYNYGYTF. The CDR3 DNA sequence: TGTGCCAGCAGCTTCCCCGGGACAGGCTATAACTATGGCTACACCTTC.